The clone carrying this T cell receptor beta chain was seen a handful of times. The sample is drawn from a study of cytomegalovirus exposure and HLA in healthy donors. The PCR was carried out with 60 Vbeta primers and 13 Jbeta primers. The method was immunoSEQ multiplex PCR; TCRdb's version includes in-frame clones alone and lacks a portion of them. The table records some 180,000 clones, around a tenth of them present only once. CDR1 is SGHDN, CDR2 FVKESK, per germline. The CDR3 has 15 residues. V shed 4 bases and J shed 1 base, with 10 bases lying between them. The receptor comes from a woman in her thirties in good health and CMV-seropositive. The specimen was PBMCs. The V call is TRBV14, the J call TRBJ2-2; D is perhaps TRBD1 (6 bases). The CDR3 is CASSRDTLNTGELFF. In DNA, the CDR3 is TGTGCCAGCAGCCGGGACACGTTGAACACCGGGGAGCTGTTTTTT. Full variable domain (remainder filled in from reference TRBV14 and TRBJ2-2): EAGVTQFPSHSVIEKGQTVTLRCDPISGHDNLYWYRRVMGKEIKFLLHFVKESKQDESGMPNNRFLAERTGGTYSTLKVQPAELEDSGVYFCASSRDTLNTGELFFGEGSRLTVL.